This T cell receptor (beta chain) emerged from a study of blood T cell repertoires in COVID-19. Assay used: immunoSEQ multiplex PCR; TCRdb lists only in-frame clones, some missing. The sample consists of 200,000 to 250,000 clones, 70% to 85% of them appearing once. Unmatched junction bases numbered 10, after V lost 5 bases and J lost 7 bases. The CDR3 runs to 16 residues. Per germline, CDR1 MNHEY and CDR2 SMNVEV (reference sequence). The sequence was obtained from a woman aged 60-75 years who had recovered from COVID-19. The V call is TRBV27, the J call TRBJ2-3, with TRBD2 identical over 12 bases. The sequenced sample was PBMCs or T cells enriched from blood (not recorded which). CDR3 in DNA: TGTGCCAGCAGTGGCCTAGCGGGAGGGCGAATAAATACGCAGTATTTT. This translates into CASSGLAGGRINTQYF.